These 17 T cell receptor beta chains were all obtained from the same sample, sequenced in a study of a mutant IDH1 vaccine in newly diagnosed glioma. Which antigens these TCRs recognize remains unknown. Some clones are missing from TCRdb's copy, which holds only in-frame ones; the method was immunoSEQ multiplex PCR. The sample lists about 36,000 clones, around 81% occurring once. The time point is: week 5, during vaccination. Vaccination comprised doses that each held 300 ug of mutant IDH1 20-mer peptide, plus topical imiquimod. The sequencing used PBMCs, collected from a glioma patient whose treatment included an IDH1 peptide vaccine. The receptors here all came from a man aged 50 to 60 with glioma.

The table lists this clone with a few counts. The rearrangement uses TRBV7-2 and TRBJ2-1; TRBD2 matches at 8 bases. The CDR3 consists of 16 residues. Trimming cost V 4 bases and J 5 bases; bases outside gene matches: 10. Germline V CDR1 and CDR2: SGHTA, FQGNSA. CDR3 in amino acids: CASSSREGRLHNEQFF. The DNA for the CDR3 is TGTGCCAGCAGCTCACGGGAGGGACGATTACACAATGAGCAGTTCTTC. Supplemented by reference TRBV7-2 and TRBJ2-1, the full variable domain reads GAGVSQSPSNKVTEKGKDVELRCDPISGHTALYWYRQSLGQGLEFLIYFQGNSAPDKSGLPSDRFSAERTGGSVSTLTIQRTQQEDSAVYLCASSSREGRLHNEQFFGPGTRLTVL.

V usage is TRBV5-5 and J usage is TRBJ2-2; no reliable D call. The CDR3 has 15 amino acids. Per germline, CDR1 SGHKS and CDR2 YYEKEE (reference sequence). V was pared by 0 bases and J by 4 bases, with 10 bases between. In DNA, the CDR3 is TGTGCCAGCAGCTTGGAGTGGGGTGGCACCGGGGAGCTGTTTTTT. It translates to CASSLEWGGTGELFF.

The chain employs TRBV2 and TRBJ1-1; 7 nucleotides align to TRBD1. V shed 6 bases and J 5 bases; nucleotides not matched to a gene: 9. Germline V lookup: CDR1 SNHLY, CDR2 FYNNEI. CDR3 length: 14 amino acids. The CDR3 loop is CASRGAQGRTEAFF. In DNA, the CDR3 is TGTGCCAGCAGGGGGGCACAGGGGCGGACTGAAGCTTTCTTT. Full variable domain (remainder filled in from reference TRBV2 and TRBJ1-1): EPEVTQTPSHQVTQMGQEVILRCVPISNHLYFYWYRQILGQKVEFLVSFYNNEISEKSEIFDDQFSVERPDGSNFTLKIRSTKLEDSAMYFCASRGAQGRTEAFFGQGTRLTVV.

This clone turned up a few times. This rearrangement joins TRBV5-8 to TRBJ1-5, with D hard to call. The CDR3 has 14 amino acids. V was pared by 6 bases and J by 1 base, with 11 bases between. Germline V gives CDR1 SGHTS, CDR2 YDEGEE. This CDR3 is CASTRAQSNQPQHF. In DNA, the CDR3 is TGTGCCAGCACGAGGGCCCAGAGCAATCAGCCCCAGCATTTT. Combining the CDR3 with reference TRBV5-8 and TRBJ1-5 gives the whole variable domain EAGVTQSPTHLIKTRGQQATLRCSPISGHTSVYWYQQALGLGLQFLLWYDEGEERNRGNFPPRFSGRQFPNYSSELNVNALELEDSALYLCASTRAQSNQPQHFGDGTRLSIL.

The chain couples TRBV2 to TRBJ2-2, with TRBD1 matching 9 bases. Trimming at V came to 9 bases and at J to 2 bases, leaving 4 bases not matched to a gene. From germline, CDR1 is SNHLY and CDR2 FYNNEI. This CDR3 has 14 amino acids. CDR3: CASDRGYNTGELFF. CDR3 bases: TGTGCCAGTGACAGGGGGTATAACACCGGGGAGCTGTTTTTT. Supplemented by reference TRBV2 and TRBJ2-2, the full variable domain reads EPEVTQTPSHQVTQMGQEVILRCVPISNHLYFYWYRQILGQKVEFLVSFYNNEISEKSEIFDDQFSVERPDGSNFTLKIRSTKLEDSAMYFCASDRGYNTGELFFGEGSRLTVL.

The gene calls are TRBV6-4 and TRBJ1-2, with D uncertain. The CDR3 has 11 residues. Germline CDR1 is MRHNA and CDR2 is SNTAGT. V was cut by 6 bases and J by 2 bases, with 4 bases left in between. CDR3 loop: CASSRNYGYTF. Here the CDR3 DNA reads TGTGCCAGCAGCCGGAACTATGGCTACACCTTC.

This sequence joins TRBV2 and TRBJ2-7; 7 nucleotides line up with TRBD1. CDR3 length equals 14 residues. CDR1 is SNHLY and CDR2 is FYNNEI in the germline V gene. The ends lost 7 bases at V and 0 bases at J; junction bases unmatched: 6. The CDR3 protein is CASTTGISSYEQYF. The DNA for the CDR3 is TGTGCCAGCACGACAGGGATTAGCTCCTACGAGCAGTACTTC.

The sample holds one count of this clone. V and J are TRBV5-4 and TRBJ1-2, with D uncertain. CDR3 size: 13 residues. From germline, CDR1 is SGHNT and CDR2 YYREEE (reference sequence). V lost 1 base and J lost 4, with 8 bases in between. The CDR3 protein is CASSLSRLYGYTF. The CDR3 bases are TGTGCCAGCAGCTTGAGCCGGCTCTATGGCTACACCTTC.

This clone was seen only a few times. The chain recombines TRBV5-1 with TRBJ1-2, with TRBD1 as a possible D gene (6 bases). Trimming removed 4 bases at V and 4 bases at J, with 23 bases between. CDR3 length: 17 residues. The germline CDR1 and CDR2 sequences are SGHRS and YFSETQ. The CDR3 region is CASSPQGGGGEGYGYTF. CDR3 DNA sequence: TGCGCCAGCAGCCCCCAAGGCGGCGGGGGCGAAGGCTATGGCTACACCTTC.

The gene calls are TRBV11-3 and TRBJ2-1, with a weak D call TRBD2 (7 bases). Deletions cut 5 bases from V and 0 bases from J, with 14 bases between. The CDR3 has 16 amino acids. Germline V gene data show CDR1 as SGHNT and CDR2 as YENEEA. This CDR3 reads CASSGSGGSSYNEQFF. The CDR3 region has the DNA TGTGCCAGCAGCGGTTCGGGGGGCAGCTCCTACAATGAGCAGTTCTTC. The full variable domain, with the rest looked up from reference TRBV11-3 and TRBJ2-1, is EAGVVQSPRYKIIEKKQPVAFWCNPISGHNTLYWYLQNLGQGPELLIRYENEEAVDDSQLPKDRFSAERLKGVDSTLKIQPAELGDSAVYLCASSGSGGSSYNEQFFGPGTRLTVL.

The CDR3 sequence: CASSFNSLSYEQYF. The CDR3 nucleotides are TGTGCCAGCAGTTTTAACAGCCTCTCCTACGAGCAGTACTTC. The chain employs TRBV28 and TRBJ2-7; D remains unclear. The length of the CDR3 is 14 residues. V was shortened by 3 bases and J by 0 bases, with 9 bases between the two germline ends. Germline loops: CDR1 MDHEN, CDR2 SYDVKM.

The chain is built from TRBV5-4 and TRBJ2-1; the match to TRBD2 covers 7 bases. The CDR3 has 13 residues. Germline lookup yields CDR1 SGHNT and CDR2 YYREEE (reference sequence). V gave up 0 bases and J gave up 10 bases; unmatched junction bases: 4. The CDR3 reads CASSLEGRGEQFF. DNA of the CDR3: TGTGCCAGCAGCTTGGAGGGGCGGGGGGAGCAGTTCTTC.

This clone is medium-sized (0.01 to 0.1%) in the sample. This sequence joins TRBV19 and TRBJ1-4, with D maybe TRBD1 (5 bases). CDR1 and CDR2 from the germline V gene are LNHDA and SQIVND (reference sequence). The V and J ends lost 4 bases and 8 bases respectively, with 20 bases between them. The CDR3 runs to 16 residues. The DNA of the CDR3 is TGTGCCAGTAGTACCCTCGGGGCCCCCGAGGAAGAAAAACTGTTTTTT. This translates into CASSTLGAPEEEKLFF.

This chain links TRBV19 with TRBJ2-2; D unresolved. Deletions cut 8 bases from V and 6 bases from J, with 7 bases between. The germline gives CDR1 LNHDA, CDR2 SQIVND (reference sequence). This CDR3 region has 11 residues. CDR3 DNA sequence: TGTGCCAGTGTTGGGGCCGGGGAGCTGTTTTTT. Translation gives CASVGAGELFF.

About this clone itself: The junction departs from the called germline gene at one end, perhaps through a read error. V and J are TRBV30 and TRBJ1-1; D not resolved. CDR3 length: 14 residues. Germline lookup yields CDR1 GTSNPN and CDR2 SVGIG (reference sequence). The CDR3, as DNA: TGTGCCTGGAGTGTACGAAGCGTGAGCGCTGAGGCTTTCTTT. This sequence encodes CAWSVRSVSAEAFF.

The chain carries TRBV6-4 and TRBJ2-3; maybe TRBD1 (6 bases). The V end was cut by 3 bases, the J end by 0 bases, with 7 bases between. In germline, CDR1 is MRHNA, CDR2 SNTAGT. The CDR3 spans 14 residues. CDR3 sequence (DNA): TGTGCCAGCAGTGAGACAGGCAGCACAGATACGCAGTATTTT. Protein product: CASSETGSTDTQYF.

The rearrangement uses TRBV19 and TRBJ2-7; a possible D gene is TRBD1 (5 bases). The length of the CDR3 is 13 residues. The V end lost 4 bases, the J end lost 6 bases, and 13 bases lay between the germline ends. The germline gives CDR1 LNHDA, CDR2 SQIVND (reference sequence). The CDR3 loop is CASSNQEGAEQYF. CDR3 DNA: TGTGCCAGTAGTAACCAAGAAGGGGCCGAGCAGTACTTC. The complete variable domain, with remaining parts taken from reference TRBV19 and TRBJ2-7, reads DGGITQSPKYLFRKEGQNVTLSCEQNLNHDAMYWYRQDPGQGLRLIYYSQIVNDFQKGDIAEGYSVSREKKESFPLTVTSAQKNPTAFYLCASSNQEGAEQYFGPGTRLTVT.